One sample yielded the 28 T cell receptor beta chains listed below, sequenced in a study of blood T cell repertoires in COVID-19 (dated by TCRdb to about 2020). The library was produced with the immunoSEQ multiplex PCR assay. TCRdb holds this immuneACCESS table with in-frame rearrangements only. Some clones are missing; in checked studies, unresolved V genes explain under half, and the rest has no known cause. The sample table records hundreds of thousands of clones; approximately 81% of these occur just once. 3.6% of the sample is held by the ten biggest clonotypes. Sequenced material: peripheral blood. The receptors derive from a woman aged 80 or over with acute or convalescent COVID-19.

The gene calls are TRBV3-1 (or the pseudogene TRBV3-2) and TRBJ1-1; weak D call: TRBD1 (6 bases). The V gene lost 4 bases and the J gene lost 1 base, with 10 bases spanning the gap. Germline V CDR1 and CDR2: LGHDT, YNNKEL (reference sequence). The CDR3 consists of 14 residues. The CDR3 loop reads CASSRQDRNTEAFF. In nucleotides, the CDR3 is TGTGCCAGCAGCCGCCAGGACAGGAACACTGAAGCTTTCTTT.

The sample holds one count of this clone. This chain uses TRBV14 with TRBJ1-1; weak D call: TRBD1 (5 bases). Germline V gives CDR1 SGHDN, CDR2 FVKESK. The CDR3 is made up of 14 amino acids. V gave up 7 bases and J gave up 5 bases, with 17 bases separating them. CDR3 region: CASTGRGVQTEAFF. DNA of the CDR3: TGTGCCAGCACCGGGCGGGGGGTCCAAACTGAAGCTTTCTTT.

This chain connects TRBV7-9 to TRBJ2-3, with TRBD1 identical over 12 bases. V trimming: 5 bases; J trimming: 4 bases; junction bases outside the gene matches: 7. The CDR3 length is 16 residues. Germline V gives CDR1 SEHNR, CDR2 FQNEAQ (reference sequence). CDR3 amino acids: CASSLLGQGAPDTQYF. The CDR3 nucleotides read TGTGCCAGCAGCCTTTTGGGACAGGGGGCCCCAGATACGCAGTATTTT.

The CDR3 region has the DNA TGTGCCAGCAGTTACGTGGGGGGGCATGTGGTAAAACTGTTTTTT. Translation gives CASSYVGGHVVKLFF. V is TRBV6-6 and J is TRBJ1-4; perhaps TRBD1 as D (6 bases). The ends were cut back, 2 bases at V and 10 bases at J, with 17 bases in the middle. The germline CDR1 and CDR2 sequences are MNHNY and SVGAGI (reference sequence). The CDR3 consists of 15 residues.

This chain connects TRBV30 to TRBJ1-2, with 7 nucleotides matching TRBD1. The CDR3 loop spans 13 amino acids. Losses at the gene ends were 1 base for V and 3 bases for J; bases not matched to a gene: 2. Germline V gene lookup returns CDR1 GTSNPN and CDR2 SVGIG (reference sequence). CDR3 region: CAWSGQGYYGYTF. The CDR3 DNA reads as TGTGCCTGGAGTGGACAGGGATACTATGGCTACACCTTC.

In its sample, this clone was seen a few times. The rearrangement links TRBV19 to TRBJ1-5, with TRBD1 matching over 9 bases. The CDR3 runs 17 residues. CDR1 LNHDA and CDR2 SQIVND come from the germline V gene (reference sequence). The J segment lost 3 bases and the V segment lost 4 bases, leaving 10 bases of the junction unmatched. The CDR3 DNA reads TGTGCCAGTAGTACGCTGACAGGGGGGGTAGACAATCAGCCCCAGCATTTT. Residues: CASSTLTGGVDNQPQHF.

This sequence joins TRBV11-3 and TRBJ1-1; TRBD1 aligns across 9 bases. J gave up 0 bases and V 5 bases, and 4 bases lay outside the gene matches. This CDR3 spans 15 amino acids. Germline loops: CDR1 SGHNT, CDR2 YENEEA. The CDR3 DNA sequence: TGTGCCAGCAGCGCGGGACAGGGATTGAACACTGAAGCTTTCTTT. Its translation: CASSAGQGLNTEAFF.

V gene TRBV5-4 combines with J gene TRBJ2-5, with TRBD1 matching 8 bases. This CDR3 has 16 amino acids. Germline assignment: CDR1 SGHNT and CDR2 YYREEE (reference sequence). Trimming at V came to 0 bases and at J to 5 bases, leaving 9 bases not matched to a gene. The CDR3 protein is CASSLAGVRGRETQYF. As DNA, the CDR3 is TGTGCCAGCAGCTTGGCAGGGGTCAGGGGGCGCGAGACCCAGTACTTC.

This chain uses TRBV12-5 with TRBJ2-2, with 15 bases that match TRBD2. V trimming: 4 bases; J trimming: 3 bases; junction bases outside the gene matches: 18. Germline V gene sequence: CDR1 LGHNT, CDR2 FRNRAP. The CDR3 runs 22 residues. CDR3 sequence reads: CASGSRRTSGGAVGLYTGELFF. The CDR3 nucleotides read TGTGCTAGTGGTTCGCGTCGGACTAGCGGGGGGGCTGTGGGACTTTACACCGGGGAGCTGTTTTTT.

This chain links TRBV7-2 with TRBJ1-1; no clear D. CDR1 is SGHTA, CDR2 FQGNSA, per germline. The V end was cut by 1 base, the J end by 3 bases, with 12 bases between. This CDR3 comprises 15 residues. In DNA form, the CDR3 reads TGTGCCAGCAGCTTAGACCGGAGACCAGACACTGAAGCTTTCTTT. As protein: CASSLDRRPDTEAFF.

This clone was found a few times. The V and J genes are TRBV7-9 and TRBJ2-3, with 9 bases identical to TRBD2. V was pared by 3 bases and J by 2 bases, with 3 bases of the junction left unmatched. This CDR3 is 15 amino acids long. In germline, CDR1 is SEHNR, CDR2 FQNEAQ (reference sequence). CDR3 amino acids: CASSLPSGNTDTQYF. In DNA, the CDR3 is TGTGCCAGCAGCTTGCCTAGCGGGAACACAGATACGCAGTATTTT. Combining the CDR3 with reference TRBV7-9 and TRBJ2-3 gives the whole variable domain DTGVSQNPRHKITKRGQNVTFRCDPISEHNRLYWYRQTLGQGPEFLTYFQNEAQLEKSRLLSDRFSAERPKGSFSTLEIQRTEQGDSAMYLCASSLPSGNTDTQYFGPGTRLTVL.

This clone has a handful of counts. As DNA, the CDR3 is TGTGCCAGTAGTCCGAGACAGGGAGAGGTGGAGACCCAGTACTTC. It translates to CASSPRQGEVETQYF. The chain carries TRBV19 and TRBJ2-5; 7 bases are a match to TRBD1. Per the germline V gene, CDR1 is LNHDA and CDR2 is SQIVND (reference sequence). This CDR3 is built from 15 residues. After removal of 5 bases from V and 5 bases from J, the junction contained 11 bases not matched to a gene. Supplemented by reference TRBV19 and TRBJ2-5, the full variable domain reads DGGITQSPKYLFRKEGQNVTLSCEQNLNHDAMYWYRQDPGQGLRLIYYSQIVNDFQKGDIAEGYSVSREKKESFPLTVTSAQKNPTAFYLCASSPRQGEVETQYFGPGTRLLVL.

The J gene is TRBJ2-1, the V gene TRBV4-3, with D perhaps TRBD2 (7 bases). The V end lost 3 bases, the J end lost 14 bases, and 14 bases lay between the germline ends. The CDR3 totals 12 residues. The germline V gene has CDR1 LGHNA and CDR2 YSLEER. DNA of the CDR3: TGCGCCAGCAGCCATAGGGAGGGGGAAGAGTTCTTC. As protein: CASSHREGEEFF.

This clone was counted only a few times. The J gene is TRBJ2-2, the V gene TRBV5-4; 7 nucleotides agree with TRBD1. In germline, CDR1 is SGHNT, CDR2 YYREEE (reference sequence). The ends lost 0 bases at V and 7 bases at J; junction bases unmatched: 6. CDR3 length: 15 amino acids. The CDR3, as DNA: TGTGCCAGCAGCTTGGCGGGGACAGTAGGCGGGGAGCTGTTTTTT. Its protein product is CASSLAGTVGGELFF.

The J gene is TRBJ1-6, the V gene TRBV4-3, with TRBD1 identical over 7 bases. The germline V gene encodes CDR1 LGHNA and CDR2 YSLEER. V gave up 4 bases and J gave up 10 bases; unmatched junction bases: 7. CDR3 size: 14 residues. The CDR3 coding sequence is TGCGCCAGCAGCCCAAATTTAGGGGGCTCACCCCTCCACTTT. It translates to CASSPNLGGSPLHF.

The chain has TRBV2 and TRBJ1-1, with D perhaps TRBD1 (5 bases). CDR3 length equals 15 residues. Germline V gene sequence: CDR1 SNHLY, CDR2 FYNNEI. V was shortened by 7 bases and J by 4 bases, with 19 bases between the two germline ends. The CDR3 protein is CASIWAGLGGTEAFF. CDR3 DNA sequence: TGTGCCAGCATTTGGGCGGGGCTAGGTGGCACTGAAGCTTTCTTT.

The chain couples TRBV27 to TRBJ2-7, with 11 bases identical to TRBD1. V lost 8 bases, J lost 4 bases, and 4 bases stayed unmatched. The CDR3 is made up of 13 amino acids. Germline V gene data show CDR1 as MNHEY and CDR2 as SMNVEV (reference sequence). The CDR3 nucleotides are TGTGCCAGCGGACAGGGGGCGGTTTACGAGCAGTACTTC. Protein sequence: CASGQGAVYEQYF.

V gene TRBV15 combines with J gene TRBJ1-4; tentative D call: TRBD1 (6 bases). The V and J ends lost 6 bases and 7 bases respectively, with 15 bases between them. The germline V gene has CDR1 LNHNV and CDR2 YYDKDF (reference sequence). The CDR3 has 14 residues. The CDR3, as DNA: TGTGCCACCAGGTCATTAGGGGGGGGTGAAAAACTGTTTTTT. It codes for CATRSLGGGEKLFF.

Concerning this clone itself: The identical CDR3 is also encoded by other nucleotide sequences in the sample. V and J are TRBV12-3 or TRBV12-4 and TRBJ1-5; no firm D call. The CDR3 is made up of 12 amino acids. With 2 bases removed from V and 9 bases from J, the gap between germline ends came to 8 bases. The CDR3 loop is CASSLWLRPQHF. DNA of the CDR3: TGTGCCAGCAGTTTATGGCTCAGGCCCCAGCATTTT.

The rearrangement joins TRBV2 to TRBJ2-1, with TRBD2 matching 10 bases. Germline V CDR1 and CDR2: SNHLY, FYNNEI. Losses at the gene ends were 5 bases for V and 4 bases for J; bases not matched to a gene: 5. The length of the CDR3 is 15 residues. CDR3 loop: CASSTQRGGYNEQFF. CDR3 bases: TGTGCCAGCAGTACACAGCGGGGGGGGTACAATGAGCAGTTCTTC.

This chain connects TRBV6-5 to TRBJ2-3; TRBD1 agrees at 9 bases. The CDR3 contains 14 residues. Trimming took 10 bases from V and 6 from J; bases not matched to a gene: 11. Per the germline V gene, CDR1 is MNHEY and CDR2 is SVGAGI. This CDR3 reads CATRGQGGGDTQYF. The DNA of the CDR3 is TGTGCCACAAGGGGACAGGGAGGAGGCGATACGCAGTATTTT.

This clone was picked up one time. The rearrangement links TRBV7-9 to TRBJ1-4; D ambiguous. The CDR3 covers 13 residues. V was trimmed by 4 bases and J by 7 bases, leaving 10 bases between them. Germline CDR1 is SEHNR and CDR2 is FQNEAQ (reference sequence). CDR3 in DNA: TGTGCCAGCAGCTCGAATGCGGGTGAAAAACTGTTTTTT. Protein sequence: CASSSNAGEKLFF.

CDR3 residues: CASTLEGNRNSPLHF. For the CDR3, the DNA is TGTGCCAGCACCCTGGAGGGGAATCGCAATTCACCCCTCCACTTT. The chain links TRBV2 to TRBJ1-6, with a weak D call TRBD1 (5 bases). Germline CDR1 is SNHLY and CDR2 is FYNNEI. The length of the CDR3 is 15 residues. V shed 7 bases and J shed 7 bases, with 17 bases lying between them.

The V gene is TRBV6-2 or TRBV6-3, the J gene TRBJ2-3; 7 bases fit TRBD2. Germline CDR1 MNHEY, CDR2 SVGEGT. The CDR3 consists of 16 residues. The J segment lost 3 bases and the V segment lost 2 bases, leaving 8 bases of the junction unmatched. Here the CDR3 reads CASSYERAGKTDTQYF. CDR3 sequence (DNA): TGTGCCAGCAGTTACGAGAGAGCGGGGAAGACAGATACGCAGTATTTT.

The chain joins TRBV27 to TRBJ2-1, with 10 bases fitting TRBD2. In germline, CDR1 is MNHEY, CDR2 SMNVEV (reference sequence). V gave up 7 bases and J gave up 8 bases; unmatched junction bases: 8. CDR3 size: 14 residues. The CDR3: CASNRAGGNHEQFF. CDR3 coding DNA: TGTGCCAGCAACCGAGCGGGGGGGAACCATGAGCAGTTCTTC.

The rearrangement uses TRBV18 and TRBJ2-1; 7 bases fit TRBD1. The V gene's germline CDR1 is KGHSH and CDR2 LQKENI. CDR3 length equals 14 residues. V was clipped by 3 bases and J by 6 bases; unmatched bases: 5. CDR3 loop: CASSPGQIGNEQFF. The CDR3 DNA reads as TGTGCCAGCTCACCGGGACAGATAGGCAATGAGCAGTTCTTC.

The genes are TRBV27 and TRBJ2-7, with 12 bases fitting TRBD2. CDR1 MNHEY and CDR2 SMNVEV come from the germline V gene (reference sequence). The length of the CDR3 is 16 residues. V shed 0 bases, J shed 4 bases, and the junction held 4 bases outside the gene matches. Here the CDR3 reads CASSLSVTSGGYEQYF. CDR3 coding DNA: TGTGCCAGCAGTTTATCGGTTACTAGCGGGGGGTACGAGCAGTACTTC.

The rearrangement uses TRBV11-2 and TRBJ1-6; a possible D gene is TRBD1 (5 bases). There are 14 residues in the CDR3. V was cut by 5 bases and J by 5 bases, with 10 bases left in between. In germline, CDR1 is SGHAT, CDR2 FQNNGV. The CDR3 loop is CASSQEGNNSPLHF. The CDR3 nucleotides are TGTGCCAGCAGCCAGGAGGGGAATAATTCACCCCTCCACTTT.